What follows are 31 T cell receptor beta chains derived from one specimen sequenced in a study of cytomegalovirus exposure and HLA in healthy donors. The PCR ran on 60 Vbeta and 13 Jbeta primers. The protocol was immunoSEQ multiplex PCR, while the TCRdb copy is restricted to in-frame clones and leaves out a portion. The sample contains approximately 190,000 clones, around three quarters of which appear only once. Sequences were obtained from PBMCs. These receptors were collected from a woman in her 30s in good health and CMV-seropositive.

A few counts support this clone. V and J are TRBV11-3 and TRBJ1-3; the D is unclear. With 0 bases removed from V and 2 bases from J, the gap between germline ends came to 8 bases. Germline V gene sequence: CDR1 SGHNT, CDR2 YENEEA. The CDR3 is 15 residues long. The CDR3 DNA reads TGTGCCAGCAGCTTAGAATCGGTGACTGGAAACACCATATATTTT. This codes for CASSLESVTGNTIYF.

The chain carries TRBV23-1 and TRBJ1-5, with a weak D call TRBD1 (6 bases). TRBV23-1 is an ORF for which the function is uncertain. V lost 4 bases to trimming and J lost 9 bases, with 19 bases between them. This CDR3 is built from 15 residues. DNA of the CDR3: TGCGCCAGCAGTCCCTGGGGGCCGCCACCCCGGCCCCAGCATTTT. Amino acids: CASSPWGPPPRPQHF.

The V and J genes are TRBV6-6 and TRBJ2-5; 7 nucleotides align to TRBD1. This CDR3 comprises 16 residues. Trimming at V came to 7 bases and at J to 5 bases, leaving 16 bases not matched to a gene. Germline V CDR1 and CDR2: MNHNY, SVGAGI (reference sequence). The CDR3 region is CASTDRRDSVRETQYF. CDR3 DNA sequence: TGTGCCAGCACCGACAGACGGGACAGTGTAAGGGAGACCCAGTACTTC.

The chain carries TRBV7-9 and TRBJ2-2, with D possibly matching TRBD2 (6 bases). Trimming left V 5 bases short and J 3 bases short, with 16 bases between. Germline values: CDR1 SEHNR, CDR2 FQNEAQ (reference sequence). There are 16 residues in the CDR3. CDR3: CASSPYERVYTGELFF. The DNA of the CDR3 is TGTGCCAGCAGCCCCTACGAGCGGGTGTACACCGGGGAGCTGTTTTTT.

The V gene is TRBV10-3, the J gene TRBJ2-1; D call uncertain. Germline V gene sequence: CDR1 ENHRY, CDR2 SYGVKD. V lost 1 base to trimming and J lost 10 bases, with 14 bases between them. This CDR3 comprises 14 residues. The CDR3: CAISEFQPSREQFF. In DNA, the CDR3 is TGTGCCATCAGTGAGTTCCAACCCTCGCGCGAGCAGTTCTTC.

The V call is TRBV5-6, the J call TRBJ2-4; D is unresolved. The CDR3 has 16 amino acids. The germline V gene encodes CDR1 SGHDT and CDR2 YYEEEE. Trimming left V 4 bases short and J 0 bases short, with 14 bases between. This CDR3 reads CASSRSGSLAKNIQYF. The CDR3 region has the DNA TGTGCCAGCAGCCGCTCGGGTAGCCTAGCCAAAAACATTCAGTACTTC.

This CDR3 reads CASSPGTVGGLGTEAFF. CDR3 sequence (DNA): TGTGCCAGCAGCCCTGGGACAGTTGGGGGTTTAGGGACTGAAGCTTTCTTT. The V gene is TRBV11-2, the J gene TRBJ1-1, with 7 bases lining up with TRBD1. Germline lookup yields CDR1 SGHAT and CDR2 FQNNGV. This CDR3 is 17 amino acids long. The V gene end was trimmed by 5 bases and the J gene end by 5 bases; junction bases not matched to a gene: 17.

The sample holds one count of this clone. This chain joins TRBV4-2 and TRBJ1-2, with 10 bases identical to TRBD1. Trimming removed 4 bases from V and 4 bases from J; junction bases left unmatched: 15. The CDR3 is 18 amino acids. The germline gives CDR1 LGHNA, CDR2 YNFKEQ. CDR3 sequence reads: CASSPFLGTGDPIYGYTF. As DNA, the CDR3 is TGTGCCAGCAGCCCTTTTTTGGGGACAGGGGACCCCATCTATGGCTACACCTTC.

The genes are TRBV6-5 and TRBJ2-1, with D unresolved. Germline V gene lookup returns CDR1 MNHEY and CDR2 SVGAGI. This CDR3 has 14 residues. V gave up 2 bases and J gave up 5 bases, with 10 bases separating them. The CDR3 loop reads CASSYGQLNNEQFF. CDR3 DNA: TGTGCCAGCAGTTACGGGCAGCTAAACAATGAGCAGTTCTTC.

The chain carries TRBV4-3 and TRBJ2-7, with D possibly TRBD2 on 6 matching bases. Per germline, CDR1 LGHNA and CDR2 YSLEER. V was clipped by 4 bases and J by 6 bases, with 16 bases between them. The CDR3 consists of 14 residues. CDR3 in amino acids: CASSLDSRAGEQYF. The CDR3 bases are TGCGCCAGCAGCCTGGACTCCCGAGCGGGCGAGCAGTACTTC.

The chain carries TRBV6-1 and TRBJ2-2, with 10 bases identical to TRBD1. The length of the CDR3 is 14 residues. Trimming took 5 bases from V and 6 from J; bases not matched to a gene: 3. Germline V gene data show CDR1 as MNHNS and CDR2 as SASEGT. This CDR3 is CASSRGQGAGELFF. The CDR3 region has the DNA TGTGCCAGCAGTCGCGGACAGGGGGCCGGGGAGCTGTTTTTT.

V usage is TRBV19 and J usage is TRBJ2-2; the D gene is possibly TRBD1 (5 bases). This CDR3 is built from 14 residues. V gave up 10 bases and J gave up 3 bases, with 15 bases separating them. The germline V gene encodes CDR1 LNHDA and CDR2 SQIVND (reference sequence). The CDR3, as DNA: TGTGCCACAGGACATCAGATGTACACCGGGGAGCTGTTTTTT. Translation: CATGHQMYTGELFF.

This chain links TRBV29-1 with TRBJ1-4, with D perhaps matching TRBD1 (5 bases). Germline V lookup: CDR1 SQVTM, CDR2 ANQGSEA. V lost 3 bases, J lost 8 bases, and 13 bases lay in between. The CDR3 loop spans 13 amino acids. CDR3 sequence reads: CSVEGGIGEKLFF. The CDR3 DNA is TGCAGCGTTGAGGGGGGGATAGGGGAAAAACTGTTTTTT. Looking up the rest from reference TRBV29-1 and TRBJ1-4 gives the full variable domain: SAVISQKPSRDICQRGTSLTIQCQVDSQVTMMFWYRQQPGQSLTLIATANQGSEATYESGFVIDKFPISRPNLTFSTLTVSNMSPEDSSIYLCSVEGGIGEKLFFGSGTQLSVL.

The chain combines TRBV5-1 with TRBJ2-7, with TRBD1 matching 9 bases. The CDR3 runs 15 residues. Germline assignment: CDR1 SGHRS and CDR2 YFSETQ. The V segment lost 5 bases and the J segment 3 bases; nucleotides outside the gene matches: 9. CDR3 sequence (DNA): TGCGCCAGCAGGACTACACAGGGGGCCGACTACGAGCAGTACTTC. Translated: CASRTTQGADYEQYF.

The chain uses TRBV9 and TRBJ2-1; 7 bases line up with TRBD2. V shed 4 bases and J 0 bases; nucleotides not matched to a gene: 4. CDR3 length: 15 residues. Germline V CDR1 and CDR2: SGDLS, YYNGEE. CDR3 sequence: CASSQSGVSYNEQFF. In nucleotides, the CDR3 is TGTGCCAGCAGCCAAAGCGGGGTCTCCTACAATGAGCAGTTCTTC.

The gene calls are TRBV6-1 and TRBJ2-3; a possible D gene is TRBD2 (5 bases). This CDR3 region has 14 residues. Germline CDR1 reads MNHNS; CDR2 reads SASEGT. Trimming cost V 0 bases and J 5 bases, with 9 bases left between them. Written as DNA, the CDR3 is TGTGCCAGCAGTGAAGCGTCCGGGATAGATACGCAGTATTTT. This sequence encodes CASSEASGIDTQYF.

This sequence joins TRBV5-6 and TRBJ1-6; TRBD1 agrees at 7 bases. Germline CDR1 reads SGHDT; CDR2 reads YYEEEE. V was pared by 3 bases and J by 10 bases, with 10 bases of the junction left unmatched. The CDR3 consists of 15 residues. This CDR3 reads CASSWLDRQPSPLHF. CDR3 DNA: TGTGCCAGCAGCTGGTTGGACAGGCAGCCCTCACCCCTCCACTTT.

CDR3 protein: CASSSLDRGWGYTF. CDR3 DNA: TGCGCCAGCAGCTCACTCGACAGGGGTTGGGGCTACACCTTC. The gene calls are TRBV5-1 and TRBJ1-2; the match to TRBD1 covers 8 bases. The V segment lost 3 bases and the J segment 8 bases; nucleotides outside the gene matches: 9. The CDR3 consists of 14 residues. The germline V gene encodes CDR1 SGHRS and CDR2 YFSETQ.

The V and J genes are TRBV30 and TRBJ1-5, with TRBD1 matching 7 bases. Germline loops: CDR1 GTSNPN, CDR2 SVGIG (reference sequence). This CDR3 comprises 13 residues. The V segment lost 2 bases and the J segment 5 bases; nucleotides outside the gene matches: 3. The CDR3 bases are TGTGCCTGGAGTACAGGGGCCGATCAGCCCCAGCATTTT. Translating gives CAWSTGADQPQHF.

Here the CDR3 reads CASRRQGVVSPLHF. The CDR3, as DNA: TGTGCCAGCAGAAGACAGGGGGTTGTTTCACCCCTCCACTTT. The chain is built from TRBV27 and TRBJ1-6; 9 nucleotides match TRBD1. This CDR3 is built from 14 residues. Germline CDR1 reads MNHEY; CDR2 reads SMNVEV (reference sequence). Germline trimming cut 6 bases from V and 9 bases from J; bases unmatched to any gene: 6.

The chain uses TRBV5-1 and TRBJ2-7; TRBD2 matches 11 bases. The CDR3 has 14 residues. Looked up from germline, CDR1 is SGHRS and CDR2 is YFSETQ. V dropped 2 bases and J dropped 3; count of bases not matched to a gene: 1. The CDR3 here is CASSFGTSGYEQYF. As DNA, the CDR3 is TGCGCCAGCAGCTTTGGGACTAGCGGCTACGAGCAGTACTTC.

The chain couples TRBV19 to TRBJ1-2; D is unclear. The CDR3 is 14 residues long. In germline, CDR1 is LNHDA, CDR2 SQIVND (reference sequence). Trimming took 5 bases from V and 6 from J, leaving 16 bases between them. Here the CDR3 reads CASSEGMPVDGYTF. CDR3 nucleotide sequence: TGTGCCAGTAGTGAGGGCATGCCGGTGGATGGCTACACCTTC.

The gene calls are TRBV6-1 and TRBJ1-2; 10 positions agree with TRBD1. V was clipped by 2 bases and J by 10 bases; unmatched bases: 7. Germline CDR1 reads MNHNS; CDR2 reads SASEGT. The CDR3 consists of 14 residues. CDR3 residues: CASSERRQGADYTF. CDR3 in DNA: TGTGCCAGCAGTGAAAGGAGACAGGGGGCTGACTACACCTTC.

The chain couples TRBV21-1 to TRBJ2-7; TRBD1, the D gene given by the table, was not confirmed from the DNA. TRBV21-1 is listed as a pseudogene. The CDR3 has 15 residues. The CDR3 here is CASSRKEAPGLEQYF. The CDR3 DNA follows: TGTGCCAGCAGCCGAAAAGAAGCGCCAGGGCTCGAGCAGTACTTC.

The V call is TRBV30, the J call TRBJ1-2; no reliable D call. Germline-derived CDR1 and CDR2 are GTSNPN and SVGIG (reference sequence). CDR3 length equals 12 residues. V dropped 1 base and J dropped 8 bases, with 11 bases sitting between them. In nucleotides, the CDR3 is TGTGCCTGGAGTGCCGAGAGGAGAGGCTACACCTTC. The encoded protein is CAWSAERRGYTF.

The chain has TRBV7-9 and TRBJ2-7; 11 positions agree with TRBD2. This CDR3 has 14 amino acids. V dropped 3 bases and J dropped 4; count of bases not matched to a gene: 2. CDR1 SEHNR and CDR2 FQNEAQ come from the germline V gene (reference sequence). CDR3 loop: CASSLTSGIYEQYF. CDR3 in DNA: TGTGCCAGCAGCTTGACTAGCGGGATTTACGAGCAGTACTTC.

CDR3 in amino acids: CASSHPRLISGNTIYF. The CDR3 nucleotides are TGCGCCAGCAGCCATCCTAGATTAATCTCTGGAAACACCATATATTTT. The chain uses TRBV4-1 and TRBJ1-3, with unresolved D. The CDR3 consists of 16 residues. Germline CDR1 reads MGHRA; CDR2 reads YSYEKL. Between the trimmed V and J ends, which lost 3 bases and 0 bases, there was a span of 12 bases.

The CDR3, as DNA: TGTGCCAGTAAGGTTCCAGGACTGACTGAAGCTTTCTTT. Amino acids: CASKVPGLTEAFF. This chain connects TRBV19 to TRBJ1-1; D is uncertain. CDR3 length equals 13 residues. Deletions cut 7 bases from V and 5 bases from J, with 14 bases between. Germline V lookup: CDR1 LNHDA, CDR2 SQIVND (reference sequence).

V and J are TRBV4-3 and TRBJ2-7, with D possibly matching TRBD1 (5 bases). Trimming shortened V by 3 bases and J by 3 bases, and 9 bases separated the two germline ends. The CDR3 has 13 residues. The V gene's germline CDR1 is LGHNA and CDR2 YSLEER. CDR3 sequence (DNA): TGCGCCAGCAGCCATGCCAGGGACTACGAGCAGTACTTC. Its protein product is CASSHARDYEQYF.

The V and J genes are TRBV5-6 and TRBJ2-5; 9 bases line up with TRBD2. CDR3 length: 14 residues. V gave up 4 bases and J gave up 4 bases; unmatched junction bases: 5. Germline V gene data show CDR1 as SGHDT and CDR2 as YYEEEE. The DNA of the CDR3 is TGTGCCAGCAGCCCGGGACTAGCTAGAGAGACCCAGTACTTC. Protein sequence: CASSPGLARETQYF. Full variable domain (rest looked up from reference TRBV5-6 and TRBJ2-5): DAGVTQSPTHLIKTRGQQVTLRCSPKSGHDTVSWYQQALGQGPQFIFQYYEEEERQRGNFPDRFSGHQFPNYSSELNVNALLLGDSALYLCASSPGLARETQYFGPGTRLLVL.

The chain couples TRBV2 to TRBJ2-4; 7 bases align to TRBD2. V shed 6 bases, J shed 6 bases, and the junction held 14 bases outside the gene matches. There are 16 residues in the CDR3. Germline CDR1 SNHLY, CDR2 FYNNEI. The CDR3 nucleotides are TGTGCCAGCAGCCCAACTATGCGGGGGAACAGAAACATTCAGTACTTC. Its translation: CASSPTMRGNRNIQYF.